The clone carrying this TCR beta chain appeared once. Its matching antigen is unknown. This entry is derived from a study of cytomegalovirus exposure and HLA in healthy donors. General study points: Later findings reportedly placed an Asian-associated ancestry cluster below the roughly 700-donor mean for N-insertions. Some V segments (TRBV6-2 and TRBV6-3 among them) were excluded as indistinguishable. In a later analysis, compared with equally common non-associated chains, HLA-associated beta chains were more expanded. Reported findings show TCR beta sequences accurately forecast HLA-A and HLA-B alleles in most subjects.

After removal of 1 base from V and 2 bases from J, the junction contained 2 bases not matched to a gene. The CDR3 consists of 14 residues. Per the germline V gene, CDR1 is MNHNS and CDR2 is SASEGT. Both 60 Vbeta primers and 13 Jbeta primers went into the PCR. TCRdb's copy holds only in-frame clones and misses some; the assay was immunoSEQ multiplex PCR. Here the sample spans around 170,000 clones, over 70% being singletons. Input material: PBMCs. The receptor was isolated from a man aged 35 to 55 in good health and CMV-seronegative. The rearrangement uses TRBV6-1 and TRBJ2-7; 7 bases match TRBD1. The CDR3 region has the DNA TGTGCCAGCAGTGAAGGGACAGGAACCTACGAGCAGTACTTC. Translated: CASSEGTGTYEQYF.